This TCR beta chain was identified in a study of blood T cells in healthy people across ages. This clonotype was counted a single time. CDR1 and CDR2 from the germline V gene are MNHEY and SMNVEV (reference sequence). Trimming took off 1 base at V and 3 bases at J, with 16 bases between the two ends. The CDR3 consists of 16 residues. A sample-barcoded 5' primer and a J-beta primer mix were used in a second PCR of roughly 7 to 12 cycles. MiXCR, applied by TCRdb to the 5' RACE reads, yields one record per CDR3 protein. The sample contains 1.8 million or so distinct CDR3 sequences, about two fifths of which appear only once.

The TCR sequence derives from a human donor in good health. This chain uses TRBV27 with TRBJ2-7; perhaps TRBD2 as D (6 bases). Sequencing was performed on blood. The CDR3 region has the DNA TGTGCCAGCAGTTTATTCGCGCTCGGGAGTGTCTACGAGCAGTACTTC. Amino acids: CASSLFALGSVYEQYF.